The T cell receptor beta chain under discussion was sequenced for a study of blood T cell repertoires in COVID-19. Across the whole study: Acute-phase and convalescent COVID-19 samples originated in the United States, Italy and Spain. The analysed material was cDNA or gDNA that came from T cells, B-cell-depleted T cells, or PBMCs.

Original methodology: Researchers report that nucleated cell counts were estimated from reference gene primer amplification. Some clones are missing from TCRdb's copy, which holds only in-frame ones; the method was immunoSEQ multiplex PCR. The V and J calls and the clone size are those of that table, but D and trimming were determined from the DNA. The sample gives about 490,000 clones, roughly 88% of which show up once; approximately 2.9% is in the top ten. The TCR comes from a human donor in a cohort sampled during active COVID-19. Material: peripheral blood.

The CDR3 region is CASSYSGQGDGYTF. The CDR3 DNA reads TGTGCCAGCAGTTACTCGGGACAGGGCGATGGCTACACCTTC. The V gene is TRBV6-6, the J gene TRBJ1-2, with 9 bases identical to TRBD1. Germline CDR1 is MNHNY and CDR2 is SVGAGI (reference sequence). J gave up 6 bases and V 0 bases, and 2 bases lay outside the gene matches. The CDR3 totals 14 residues.